Following are 25 T cell receptor beta chains from one sample sequenced in a study of T cell responses to AZD1222 COVID-19 vaccine. Data came from immunoSEQ multiplex PCR; TCRdb stores just in-frame clones and leaves some out. The sample lists more than 95,000 clones, 75% to 90% occurring once. The sample was peripheral blood, taken on day 0 of AZD1222 vaccination. Every receptor here comes from an adult in good health.

This rearrangement joins TRBV30 to TRBJ2-5; the match to TRBD1 covers 10 bases. Trimming removed 0 bases from V and 5 bases from J; junction bases left unmatched: 6. The CDR3 extends over 15 amino acids. The V gene's germline CDR1 is GTSNPN and CDR2 SVGIG (reference sequence). The DNA of the CDR3 is TGTGCCTGGAGTGTAGGGACAGGGGATGTGGAGACCCAGTACTTC. It encodes CAWSVGTGDVETQYF.

The rearrangement uses TRBV19 and TRBJ1-5; D perhaps matches TRBD1 (6 bases). V was pared by 10 bases and J by 8 bases, with 12 bases between. Germline V gene sequence: CDR1 LNHDA, CDR2 SQIVND (reference sequence). CDR3 length: 11 amino acids. The CDR3 region has the DNA TGTGCCACTGGACAGCATGAGCCCCAGCATTTT. Translating it yields CATGQHEPQHF.

The genes are TRBV11-2 and TRBJ1-1; D remains unclear. Trimming removed 1 base at V and 0 bases at J, with 3 bases between. The CDR3 has 13 residues. Germline V gene sequence: CDR1 SGHAT, CDR2 FQNNGV. CDR3 protein: CASSLVLNTEAFF. The CDR3 nucleotides are TGTGCCAGCAGCTTAGTATTGAACACTGAAGCTTTCTTT.

V gene TRBV24-1 combines with J gene TRBJ2-3, with TRBD2 as a possible D gene (5 bases). The V end lost 9 bases, the J end lost 2 bases, and 8 bases lay between the germline ends. Germline V gene sequence: CDR1 KGHDR, CDR2 SFDVKD. This CDR3 has 12 residues. In nucleotides, the CDR3 is TGTGCCACCGAGGGCAACACAGATACGCAGTATTTT. Encoded protein: CATEGNTDTQYF.

The chain couples TRBV11-3 to TRBJ2-1; D call uncertain. V was clipped by 2 bases and J by 5 bases, with 13 bases between them. Looked up from germline, CDR1 is SGHNT and CDR2 is YENEEA. This CDR3 is built from 15 residues. The DNA of the CDR3 is TGTGCCAGCAGCTTAATGTGGACGGCGAACAATGAGCAGTTCTTC. This sequence encodes CASSLMWTANNEQFF. The whole variable domain, remainder taken from reference TRBV11-3 and TRBJ2-1, is EAGVVQSPRYKIIEKKQPVAFWCNPISGHNTLYWYLQNLGQGPELLIRYENEEAVDDSQLPKDRFSAERLKGVDSTLKIQPAELGDSAVYLCASSLMWTANNEQFFGPGTRLTVL.

The chain employs TRBV4-2 and TRBJ1-1; the D gene is possibly TRBD1 (6 bases). Trimming removed 4 bases from V and 1 base from J, with 13 bases in between. The CDR3 runs to 15 residues. Per the germline V gene, CDR1 is LGHNA and CDR2 is YNFKEQ. The CDR3 reads CASSRVQGTNTEAFF. As DNA, the CDR3 is TGTGCCAGCAGCCGAGTACAGGGTACGAACACTGAAGCTTTCTTT.

As concerns this clone: The CDR3 does not close with the conserved phenylalanine or tryptophan, likely indicating a read error. J is TRBJ1-6 and V is TRBV7-3, with D tentatively TRBD1 (6 bases). The ends were cut back, 4 bases at V and 9 bases at J, with 28 bases in the middle. The germline V gene encodes CDR1 SGHTA and CDR2 FQGTGA. This CDR3 has 19 amino acids. CDR3 coding DNA: TGTGCCAGCAGCTCCCATATATATGGGGGGGGACATTTAGGTTCACCCCTCCACCTT. Its translation: CASSSHIYGGGHLGSPLHL.

The chain has TRBV6-2 or TRBV6-3 and TRBJ1-1; D gene ambiguous. V shed 2 bases and J shed 1 base, with 11 bases lying between them. CDR3 length equals 15 residues. Germline V CDR1 and CDR2: MNHEY, SVGEGT. DNA of the CDR3: TGTGCCAGCAGTTACCCCCCACCGGGGAACACTGAAGCTTTCTTT. It yields the protein CASSYPPPGNTEAFF.

This chain joins TRBV12-5 and TRBJ1-5, with a possible D match to TRBD1 (6 bases). The germline gives CDR1 LGHNT, CDR2 FRNRAP. This CDR3 has 15 amino acids. V was clipped by 1 base and J by 6 bases, with 13 bases between them. CDR3 in DNA: TGTGCTAGTGGTTTGGAACAGGGAGTGGGTCAGCCCCAGCATTTT. This sequence encodes CASGLEQGVGQPQHF.

In its sample, this clone was seen once. The chain has TRBV30 and TRBJ2-2; TRBD1 aligns across 7 bases. CDR3 size: 11 residues. The germline gives CDR1 GTSNPN, CDR2 SVGIG (reference sequence). V dropped 8 bases and J dropped 5; count of bases not matched to a gene: 2. CDR3 in DNA: TGTGCCCAGGGGGTGACCGGGGAGCTGTTTTTT. Translation: CAQGVTGELFF.

V gene TRBV10-3 combines with J gene TRBJ1-3, with D perhaps TRBD1 (5 bases). This CDR3 is built from 15 residues. Trimming removed 2 bases at V and 0 bases at J, with 8 bases between. The germline gives CDR1 ENHRY, CDR2 SYGVKD. This CDR3 reads CAISEPGLSGNTIYF. The DNA for the CDR3 is TGTGCCATCAGTGAGCCAGGGCTCTCTGGAAACACCATATATTTT.

V and J are TRBV6-4 and TRBJ2-5; 10 nucleotides match TRBD1. The CDR3 is 15 amino acids. Germline V gene data show CDR1 as MRHNA and CDR2 as SNTAGT. The V segment lost 5 bases and the J segment 5 bases; nucleotides outside the gene matches: 8. The CDR3 nucleotides read TGTGCCAGCAGTCCCGACAGGGGGCGGTTGGAGACCCAGTACTTC. It encodes CASSPDRGRLETQYF.

This rearrangement joins TRBV4-1 to TRBJ1-2; TRBD1 matches at 12 bases. The CDR3 runs to 17 residues. Germline V gives CDR1 MGHRA, CDR2 YSYEKL. The trim removed 1 base at V and 1 base at J, leaving 4 bases unmatched. CDR3 loop: CASSQGDRGLGNYGYTF. CDR3 nucleotides: TGCGCCAGCAGCCAAGGGGACAGGGGGCTTGGTAACTATGGCTACACCTTC.

This CDR3 reads CASSLRGAPQYEQFF. The CDR3, as DNA: TGTGCCAGCAGCTTGCGGGGGGCTCCCCAATATGAGCAGTTCTTC. The chain has TRBV3-1 (or the pseudogene TRBV3-2) and TRBJ2-1, with 8 nucleotides matching TRBD2. CDR1 and CDR2 (germline): LGHDT, YNNKEL (reference sequence). The CDR3 has 15 amino acids. The V segment lost 5 bases and the J segment 8 bases; nucleotides outside the gene matches: 11.

There are a few counts of this clone. The chain links TRBV5-4 to TRBJ2-3; 9 nucleotides align to TRBD1. This CDR3 contains 16 residues. The V segment lost 4 bases and the J segment 4 bases; nucleotides outside the gene matches: 10. Germline assignment: CDR1 SGHNT and CDR2 YYREEE (reference sequence). DNA for the CDR3: TGTGCCAGCAGCCAAACCGGGACAGGGAGGGCAGATACGCAGTATTTT. Translating it yields CASSQTGTGRADTQYF.

The V gene is TRBV9, the J gene TRBJ1-3; D is uncertain. This CDR3 contains 14 residues. The germline gives CDR1 SGDLS, CDR2 YYNGEE. The V end lost 4 bases, the J end lost 4 bases, and 12 bases lay between the germline ends. The CDR3 DNA reads as TGTGCCAGCAGCTCCGATGGGGTCGGAAACACCATATATTTT. Protein product: CASSSDGVGNTIYF.

V and J are TRBV7-7 and TRBJ1-5; TRBD1 aligns across 8 bases. Germline values: CDR1 SSHAT, CDR2 FNYEAQ (reference sequence). The CDR3 spans 20 residues. The trim removed 3 bases at V and 4 bases at J, leaving 20 bases unmatched. CDR3 amino acids: CASSFVGPPARTGSNQPQHF. CDR3 sequence (DNA): TGTGCCAGCAGCTTCGTAGGACCCCCCGCACGGACAGGGTCAAATCAGCCCCAGCATTTT.

The rearrangement links TRBV19 to TRBJ2-3; no definite D call. This CDR3 has 18 amino acids. Germline values: CDR1 LNHDA, CDR2 SQIVND (reference sequence). Trimming removed 3 bases at V and 0 bases at J, with 19 bases between. The CDR3 protein is CASSILWLQKASTDTQYF. DNA of the CDR3: TGTGCCAGTAGTATTTTGTGGTTGCAAAAAGCTAGCACAGATACGCAGTATTTT.

The genes are TRBV10-3 and TRBJ1-2; D uncertain. CDR1 and CDR2 (germline): ENHRY, SYGVKD. The CDR3 sequence is 15 residues long. Trimming pared 6 bases from V and 2 bases from J, leaving 16 bases between. This chain's CDR3 is CAISRALSGNYGYTF. The CDR3 DNA follows: TGTGCCATCAGCCGGGCCTTGTCGGGGAACTATGGCTACACCTTC.

This chain links TRBV9 with TRBJ1-6; 7 nucleotides agree with TRBD1. Germline values: CDR1 SGDLS, CDR2 YYNGEE. The CDR3 is made up of 14 amino acids. Trimming took 3 bases from V and 4 from J; bases not matched to a gene: 1. In DNA form, the CDR3 reads TGTGCCAGCAGCGGACAGGGATATAATTCACCCCTCCACTTT. Protein: CASSGQGYNSPLHF.

This clone has just a few counts. The chain combines TRBV7-9 with TRBJ2-2, with a possible D match to TRBD2 (5 bases). The V end was cut by 7 bases, the J end by 5 bases, with 8 bases between. CDR3 size: 12 residues. From germline, CDR1 is SEHNR and CDR2 FQNEAQ (reference sequence). The CDR3 sequence is CASTRGTGELFF. The CDR3 nucleotides read TGTGCCAGCACCCGGGGTACCGGGGAGCTGTTTTTT.

The J gene is TRBJ1-3, the V gene TRBV29-1, with 9 bases matching TRBD1. V lost 0 bases to trimming and J lost 8 bases; unmatched junction nucleotides: 5. Germline CDR1 reads SQVTM; CDR2 reads ANQGSEA. The CDR3 length is 14 residues. The CDR3 sequence is CSVEDLDRGHTIYF. CDR3 sequence (DNA): TGCAGCGTTGAAGATCTGGACAGGGGCCACACCATATATTTT.

The genes are TRBV7-9 and TRBJ2-1, with 8 bases fitting TRBD2. The CDR3 length is 16 residues. Germline V gene sequence: CDR1 SEHNR, CDR2 FQNEAQ (reference sequence). With 5 bases clipped from V and 1 base from J, the junction kept 7 bases outside the gene matches. The CDR3 DNA is TGTGCCAGCAGCGCTCCCTTAGCGGGATCCTACAATGAGCAGTTCTTC. It is translated as CASSAPLAGSYNEQFF.

The CDR3 here is CASSLGGVRGYTF. The CDR3 bases are TGCGCCAGCAGCTTGGGAGGGGTAAGAGGCTACACCTTC. This sequence joins TRBV5-1 and TRBJ1-2, with D possibly matching TRBD1 (5 bases). This CDR3 has 13 amino acids. Trimming cost V 0 bases and J 8 bases, with 11 bases left between them. The V gene's germline CDR1 is SGHRS and CDR2 YFSETQ.

The V gene is TRBV6-5, the J gene TRBJ2-1; D is ambiguous. This CDR3 region has 13 residues. Germline CDR1 reads MNHEY; CDR2 reads SVGAGI. Trimming took 0 bases from V and 7 from J, leaving 7 bases between them. The CDR3 nucleotides are TGTGCCAGCAGTTACTCCGTGGGAAATGAGCAGTTCTTC. This encodes CASSYSVGNEQFF.